Described below is a single TCR beta chain sequence and its context. The data stem from a study of CD4 T cells in relation to SARS-CoV-2 and coronaviruses. Turning to the study itself: The restricting HLA molecule for shared crossreactive spike epitopes was mapped.

Deep TCR-beta sequencing used DNA from uncultured naive and memory CD4+ T cells. Repertoires were generated with immunoSEQ multiplex PCR, while TCRdb's copy carries only in-frame clones and drops some. The sample includes around 35,000 clones, roughly 85% of them seen just once. This CDR3 comprises 17 residues. The germline CDR1 and CDR2 sequences are SGHVS and FQNEAQ. J lost 2 bases, V lost 4 bases, and 8 bases had no gene match. This clonotype was sampled from an adult with COVID-19. The genes are TRBV7-8 and TRBJ1-6, with 7 bases fitting TRBD1. Sequencing used memory CD4+ T cells from PBMCs. The CDR3 nucleotides read TGTGCCAGCAGCTCCTCACAGGGGAACGCCTATAATTCACCCCTCCACTTT. Translation gives CASSSSQGNAYNSPLHF.